This T cell receptor beta chain was sequenced during a study of T cells in Graves' hyperthyroidism and ophthalmopathy. RNA transcripts were the template for amplifying TCR beta CDR3 regions. First-round RT-PCR of the TCR CDR3 relied on the HTBI primer set. TCRdb recomputed calls from the multiplex PCR reads with MiXCR, one row per CDR3 protein. Among fewer than 700,000 distinct CDR3 sequences, roughly 18% were seen once, and the ten largest hold 17%. CDR3 size: 14 residues. V lost 0 bases, J lost 5 bases, and 13 bases lay in between. Germline V gene sequence: CDR1 DFQATT, CDR2 SNEGSKA (reference sequence). Source material for PBMCs was 10 ml fresh peripheral blood.

The sequence derives from a woman under 30 with Graves' ophthalmopathy. The sequenced sample was blood. The chain employs TRBV20-1 and TRBJ1-1; D remains ambiguous. CDR3 residues: CSARDRISETEAFF. The DNA of the CDR3 is TGCAGTGCTAGAGACCGGATTTCGGAAACTGAAGCTTTCTTT.